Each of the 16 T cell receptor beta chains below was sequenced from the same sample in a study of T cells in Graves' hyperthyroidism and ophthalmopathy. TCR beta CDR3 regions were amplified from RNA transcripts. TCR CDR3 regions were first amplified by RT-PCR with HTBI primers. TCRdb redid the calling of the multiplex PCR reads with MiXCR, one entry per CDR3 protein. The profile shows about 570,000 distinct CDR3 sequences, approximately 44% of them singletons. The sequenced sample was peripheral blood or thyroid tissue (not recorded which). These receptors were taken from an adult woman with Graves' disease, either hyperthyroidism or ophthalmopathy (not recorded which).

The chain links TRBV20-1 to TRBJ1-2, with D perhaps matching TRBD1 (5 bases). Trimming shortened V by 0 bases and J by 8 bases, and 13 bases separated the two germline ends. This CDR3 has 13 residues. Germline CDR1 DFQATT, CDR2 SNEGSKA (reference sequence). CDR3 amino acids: CSARDGVQDGYTF. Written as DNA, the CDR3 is TGCAGTGCTAGAGATGGGGTACAGGACGGCTACACCTTC.

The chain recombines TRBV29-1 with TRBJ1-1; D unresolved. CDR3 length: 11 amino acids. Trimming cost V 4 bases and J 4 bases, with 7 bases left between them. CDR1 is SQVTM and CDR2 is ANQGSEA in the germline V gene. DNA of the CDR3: TGCAGCGTTGCCCCTTCCACTGAAGCTTTCTTT. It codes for CSVAPSTEAFF.

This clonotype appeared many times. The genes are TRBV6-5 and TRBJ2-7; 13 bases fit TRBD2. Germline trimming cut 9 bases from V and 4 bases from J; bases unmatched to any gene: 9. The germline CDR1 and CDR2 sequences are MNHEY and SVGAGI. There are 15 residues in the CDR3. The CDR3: CASGLAGEYLYEQYF. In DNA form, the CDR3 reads TGTGCCAGTGGACTAGCGGGAGAATATTTGTACGAGCAGTACTTC.

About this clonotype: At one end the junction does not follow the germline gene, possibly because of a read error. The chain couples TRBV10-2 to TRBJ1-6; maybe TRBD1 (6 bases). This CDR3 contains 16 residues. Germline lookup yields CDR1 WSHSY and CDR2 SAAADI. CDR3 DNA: TGTGCCAGCAGTTACTCGGACAGAATAGGGGATTCACCCCTCCACTTT. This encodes CASSYSDRIGDSPLHF.

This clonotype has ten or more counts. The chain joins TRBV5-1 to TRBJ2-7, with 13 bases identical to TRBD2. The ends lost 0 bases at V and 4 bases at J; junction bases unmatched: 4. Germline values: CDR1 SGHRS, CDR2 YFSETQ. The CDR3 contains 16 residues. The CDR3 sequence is CASSLAQTSGRYEQYF. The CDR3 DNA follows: TGCGCCAGCAGCTTGGCCCAGACTAGCGGGAGGTACGAGCAGTACTTC. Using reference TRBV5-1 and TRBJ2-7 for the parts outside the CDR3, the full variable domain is KAGVTQTPRYLIKTRGQQVTLSCSPISGHRSVSWYQQTPGQGLQFLFEYFSETQRNKGNFPGRFSGRQFSNSRSEMNVSTLELGDSALYLCASSLAQTSGRYEQYFGPGTRLTVT.

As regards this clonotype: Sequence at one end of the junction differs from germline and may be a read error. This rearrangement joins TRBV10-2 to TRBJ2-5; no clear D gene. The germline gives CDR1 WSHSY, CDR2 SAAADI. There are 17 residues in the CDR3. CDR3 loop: CASSQDQNSPARETQYF. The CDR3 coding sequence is TGTGCCAGCAGCCAAGATCAGAACTCACCAGCGCGAGAGACCCAGTACTTC.

The CDR3 DNA is TGCGCCAGCATGTGGCAGGGGGCAACTAAAGCTTTCTTT. Amino acid sequence: CASMWQGATKAFF. This chain joins TRBV10-2 and TRBJ1-1; 8 bases are shared with TRBD1. Germline V CDR1 and CDR2: WSHSY, SAAADI. The junction had 10 bases not matched to a gene; V was cut back by 7 bases and J by 9 bases. The CDR3 is made up of 13 amino acids.

This chain's CDR3 is CASSTSGPAGGTEAFF. The CDR3 nucleotides are TGTGCCAGCAGTACATCGGGACCCGCTGGGGGCACTGAAGCTTTCTTT. The gene calls are TRBV6-2 or TRBV6-3 and TRBJ1-1; a weak D match, TRBD1 (5 bases). The CDR3 is 16 amino acids. V was shortened by 5 bases and J by 4 bases, with 20 bases between the two germline ends. Germline V gives CDR1 MNHEY, CDR2 SVGEGT.

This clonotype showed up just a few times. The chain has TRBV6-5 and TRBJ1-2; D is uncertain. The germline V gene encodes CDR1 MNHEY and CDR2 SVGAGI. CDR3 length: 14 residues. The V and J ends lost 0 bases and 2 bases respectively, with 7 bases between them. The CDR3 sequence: CASSYSRKNYGYTF. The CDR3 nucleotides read TGTGCCAGCAGTTACTCAAGGAAGAACTATGGCTACACCTTC.

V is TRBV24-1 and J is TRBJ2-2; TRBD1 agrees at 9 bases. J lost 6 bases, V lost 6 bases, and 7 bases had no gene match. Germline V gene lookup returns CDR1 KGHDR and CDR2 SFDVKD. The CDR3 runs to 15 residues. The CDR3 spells CATSFGQGTAGELFF. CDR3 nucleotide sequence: TGTGCCACCAGTTTCGGACAGGGGACGGCCGGGGAGCTGTTTTTT.

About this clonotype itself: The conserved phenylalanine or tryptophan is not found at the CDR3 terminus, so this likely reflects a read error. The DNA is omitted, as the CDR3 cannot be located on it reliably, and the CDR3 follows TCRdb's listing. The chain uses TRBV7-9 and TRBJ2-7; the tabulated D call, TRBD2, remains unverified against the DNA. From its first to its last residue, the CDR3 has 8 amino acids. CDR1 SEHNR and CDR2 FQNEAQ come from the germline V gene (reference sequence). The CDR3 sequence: CASSQGPS.

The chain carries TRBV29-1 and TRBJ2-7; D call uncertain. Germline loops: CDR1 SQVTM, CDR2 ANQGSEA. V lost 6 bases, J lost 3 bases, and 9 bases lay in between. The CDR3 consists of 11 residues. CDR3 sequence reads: CSVETGYEQYF. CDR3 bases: TGCAGCGTGGAGACGGGCTACGAGCAGTACTTC.

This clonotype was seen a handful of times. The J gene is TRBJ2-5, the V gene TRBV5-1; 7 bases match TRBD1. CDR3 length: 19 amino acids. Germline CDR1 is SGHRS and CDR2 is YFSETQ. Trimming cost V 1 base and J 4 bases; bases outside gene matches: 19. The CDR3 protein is CASSLLTRAYGTDPETQYF. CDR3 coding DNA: TGCGCCAGCAGCTTGTTGACCCGGGCCTACGGGACAGACCCAGAGACCCAGTACTTC.

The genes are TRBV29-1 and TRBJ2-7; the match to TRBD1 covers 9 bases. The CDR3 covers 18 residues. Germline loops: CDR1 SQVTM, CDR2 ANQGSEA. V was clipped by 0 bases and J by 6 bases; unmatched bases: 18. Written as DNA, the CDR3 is TGCAGCGTTGAAGATCAGGGGGTCGGGGGACAGGGACCCGTCGAGCAGTACTTC. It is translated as CSVEDQGVGGQGPVEQYF.

CDR3 amino acids: CAISVGSGRSWEQYF. DNA of the CDR3: TGTGCCATCAGTGTGGGGAGCGGGAGAAGTTGGGAGCAGTACTTC. This sequence joins TRBV10-3 and TRBJ2-7; 8 nucleotides line up with TRBD2. This CDR3 contains 15 residues. Germline CDR1 ENHRY, CDR2 SYGVKD. Trimming removed 4 bases from V and 7 bases from J; junction bases left unmatched: 12.

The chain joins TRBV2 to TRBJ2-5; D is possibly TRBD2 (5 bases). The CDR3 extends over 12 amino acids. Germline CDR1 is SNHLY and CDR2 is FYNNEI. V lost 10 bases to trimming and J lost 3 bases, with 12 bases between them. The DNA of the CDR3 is TGTGCCACCCAGCGAGGGAAAGAGACCCAGTACTTC. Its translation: CATQRGKETQYF.